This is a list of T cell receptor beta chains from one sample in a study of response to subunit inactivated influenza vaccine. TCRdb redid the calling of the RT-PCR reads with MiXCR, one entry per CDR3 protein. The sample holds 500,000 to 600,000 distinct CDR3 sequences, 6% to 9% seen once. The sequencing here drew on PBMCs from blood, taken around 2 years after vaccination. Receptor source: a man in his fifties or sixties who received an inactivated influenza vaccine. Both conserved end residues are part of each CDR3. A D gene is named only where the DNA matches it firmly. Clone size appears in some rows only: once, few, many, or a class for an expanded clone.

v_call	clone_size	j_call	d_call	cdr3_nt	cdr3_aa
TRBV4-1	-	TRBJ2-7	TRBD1	TGCGCCAGCAGCCAACTGTACAGGGGCCAGGACGAGCAGTACTTC	CASSQLYRGQDEQYF
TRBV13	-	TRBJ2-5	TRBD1	TGTGCCAGCAGTCCCCGGGACAGGGGTTTCCAAGAGACCCAGTACTTC	CASSPRDRGFQETQYF
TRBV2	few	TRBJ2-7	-	TGTGCCAGCAGAGGCATGTCAGTCTACGAGCAGTACTTC	CASRGMSVYEQYF
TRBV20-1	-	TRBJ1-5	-	TGCAGTGCCACAGACAACAATCAGCCCCAGCATTTT	CSATDNNQPQHF
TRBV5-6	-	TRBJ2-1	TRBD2	TGTGCCAGCAGCTTGGGGGTAGCGGGGGCATACGATGAGCAGTTCTTC	CASSLGVAGAYDEQFF
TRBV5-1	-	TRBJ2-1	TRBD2	TGCGCCAGCAGCCCCGGTACTAGCGGGGTTAACAATGAGCAGTTCTTC	CASSPGTSGVNNEQFF
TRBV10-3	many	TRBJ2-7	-	TGTGCCATCAGTGAGTCCGGTCAGGATTACGAGCAGTACTTC	CAISESGQDYEQYF
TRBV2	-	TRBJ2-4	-	TGTGCCAGCATATCTTCAGGAAGAGGAGCCAAAAACATTCAGTACTTC	CASISSGRGAKNIQYF
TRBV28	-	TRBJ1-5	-	TGTGCCAGCAGTTTGCTCAGGACCGATAGCAATCAGCCCCAGCATTTT	CASSLLRTDSNQPQHF
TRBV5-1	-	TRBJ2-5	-	TGCGCCAGCAGCCGAGGGAGAGGGAAGTCGGCCCAGTACTTC	CASSRGRGKSAQYF
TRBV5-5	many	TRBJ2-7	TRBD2	TGTGCCAGCAGCTTTACCGGGACTACCGACGAGCAGTACTTC	CASSFTGTTDEQYF
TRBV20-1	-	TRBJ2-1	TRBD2	TGCAGTGCTAGTCTAAGCGGGAGCCTCTGGAATGAGCAGTTCTTC	CSASLSGSLWNEQFF
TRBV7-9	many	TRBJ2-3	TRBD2	TGTGCCAGCAGCTTCGGGGGGGCCCCCACAGATACGCAGTATTTT	CASSFGGAPTDTQYF
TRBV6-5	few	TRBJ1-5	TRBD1	TGTGCCAGCAGTCTCGAAGGACAGGGGATGTTTCAGCCCCAGCATTTT	CASSLEGQGMFQPQHF
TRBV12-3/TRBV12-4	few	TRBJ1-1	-	TGTGCCAGCAGTTTCGTCAGGGGTTTTGGTGAAGCTTTCTTT	CASSFVRGFGEAFF
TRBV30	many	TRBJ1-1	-	TGTGCCTGGAGTGTACGCGGACATACGAACACTGAAGCTTTCTTT	CAWSVRGHTNTEAFF
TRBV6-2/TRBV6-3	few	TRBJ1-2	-	TGTGCCAGCACCATCCCTAACGCCGACAGAGGCTACACCTTC	CASTIPNADRGYTF
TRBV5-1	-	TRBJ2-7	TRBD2	TGCGCCAGCAGCTTGGCTGGGACTAGCGGGAGGAGCTCCTACGAGCAGTACTTC	CASSLAGTSGRSSYEQYF
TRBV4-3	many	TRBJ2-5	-	TGCGCCAGCAGCCAACCGGCAGGGGTCGTAGAGACCCAGTACTTC	CASSQPAGVVETQYF
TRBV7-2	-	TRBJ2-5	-	TGTGCCAGCAGCTTCAACCGCCTAGAGACCCAGTACTTC	CASSFNRLETQYF
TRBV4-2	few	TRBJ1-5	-	TGTGCCAGCAGCCAAGTCGGCAGGGGAGGCAATCAGCCCCAGCATTTT	CASSQVGRGGNQPQHF
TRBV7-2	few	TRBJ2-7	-	TGTGCCAGCAGCTTAGCCCTTGCGTCAACCTACGAGCAGTACTTC	CASSLALASTYEQYF
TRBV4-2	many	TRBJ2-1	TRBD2	TGTGCCAGCAGCCCGAAGGGACTAGCGGGGTACAATGAGCAGTTCTTC	CASSPKGLAGYNEQFF
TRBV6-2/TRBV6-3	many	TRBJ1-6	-	TGTGCCACGCTTGGACTGAGCTCCTATAATTCACCCCTCCACTTT	CATLGLSSYNSPLHF
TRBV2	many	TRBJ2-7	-	TGTGCCAGCAGTGTCCAGGGCTCCTACGAGCAGTACTTC	CASSVQGSYEQYF
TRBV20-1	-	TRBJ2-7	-	TGCAGTGCTAGGGGGCGGGCCCAAAGGCAGGCAGAGCAGTACTTC	CSARGRAQRQAEQYF
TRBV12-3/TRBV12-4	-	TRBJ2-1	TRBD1	TGTGCCAGCAGGGCGGGACAGGGGGCCTACAATGAGCAGTTCTTC	CASRAGQGAYNEQFF
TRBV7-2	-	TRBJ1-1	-	TGTGCCAGCAGCTTAGTGTCAACTGAAGCTTTCTTT	CASSLVSTEAFF
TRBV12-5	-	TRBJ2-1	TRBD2	TGTGCTAGTGGTTTGGTACTGGCTAGCGGGCTTAACAATGAGCAGTTCTTC	CASGLVLASGLNNEQFF
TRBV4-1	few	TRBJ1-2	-	TGCGTCAGCAGCCTATTGCCCGTTTCCTATGGCTACACCTTC	CVSSLLPVSYGYTF
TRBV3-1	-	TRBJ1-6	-	TGTGCCAGCAGCCAGGGGGCAAATAATTCACCCCTCCACTTT	CASSQGANNSPLHF
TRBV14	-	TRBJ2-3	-	TGTGCCAGCAGCCTTGACGGGGGTGTGGGCACAGATACGCAGTATTTT	CASSLDGGVGTDTQYF
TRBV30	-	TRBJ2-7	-	TGTGCCTGGAGTGAAGGCCAAAGGGCGCAGTACTTC	CAWSEGQRAQYF
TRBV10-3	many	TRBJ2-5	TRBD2	TGTGCCATCAGTGCCCATGGTACTAGCGGGCCATACCAAGAGACCCAGTACTTC	CAISAHGTSGPYQETQYF
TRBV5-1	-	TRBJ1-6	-	TGCGCCAGCAGCTTGGAAGGCAACAATTCACCCCTCCACTTT	CASSLEGNNSPLHF
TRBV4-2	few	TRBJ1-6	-	TGTGCCAGCAGCCAAAACAGTAATAATTCACCCCTCCACTTT	CASSQNSNNSPLHF
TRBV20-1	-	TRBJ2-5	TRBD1	TGCAGTGCCAACAACAGGGGAAACGTGAGGAAGACCCAGTACTTC	CSANNRGNVRKTQYF